This TCR beta chain was sequenced for a study of T cells in Graves' hyperthyroidism and ophthalmopathy. It was RNA transcripts that yielded the amplified TCR beta CDR3 regions. The HTBI primer set served for first-round RT-PCR of the TCR CDR3. TCRdb reanalysed the multiplex PCR reads using MiXCR and keeps one entry per CDR3 protein. The sample consists of 500,000 to 700,000 distinct CDR3 sequences, 16% of them appearing once. This clonotype was observed a handful of times. This CDR3 is built from 16 residues. Trimming removed 0 bases from V and 0 bases from J, with 9 bases in between. Per the germline V gene, CDR1 is LNHNV and CDR2 is YYDKDF (reference sequence). No ophthalmopathy progression within 18 months constituted stable Graves' hyperthyroidism.

The TCR comes from a woman aged 18-35 years with Graves' hyperthyroidism. The chain uses TRBV15 and TRBJ2-1; D unclear. Sequencing used blood. CDR3 coding DNA: TGTGCCACCAGCAGAGATGGTCTATCCTCCTACAATGAGCAGTTCTTC. Residues: CATSRDGLSSYNEQFF.